This T cell receptor (beta chain) was identified during a study of T cells in Graves' hyperthyroidism and ophthalmopathy. Template material for amplifying TCR beta CDR3 regions consisted of RNA transcripts. A set of HTBI primers served as the primers for a first-round RT-PCR of the TCR CDR3. In TCRdb, the multiplex PCR reads were re-called with MiXCR into one record per CDR3 protein. The sample carries hundreds of thousands of distinct CDR3 sequences, around 40% recorded once. Findings and caveats of the study: Most clonotypes expanded in thyroid above 0.001 were likewise present in blood.

Germline V gene lookup returns CDR1 MNHNY and CDR2 SVGAGI (reference sequence). The CDR3 is made up of 14 amino acids. V lost 6 bases and J lost 1; bases outside the gene matches: 6. About this clonotype itself: Its antigen is not identified.

The TCR sequence derives from a woman in her thirties or forties with Graves' hyperthyroidism. The V call is TRBV6-6, the J call TRBJ2-7; 7 bases line up with TRBD1. The specimen sequenced was blood. CDR3 sequence reads: CASRRTGDSYEQYF. The CDR3 DNA reads as TGTGCCAGCAGGAGGACAGGAGATTCCTACGAGCAGTACTTC.